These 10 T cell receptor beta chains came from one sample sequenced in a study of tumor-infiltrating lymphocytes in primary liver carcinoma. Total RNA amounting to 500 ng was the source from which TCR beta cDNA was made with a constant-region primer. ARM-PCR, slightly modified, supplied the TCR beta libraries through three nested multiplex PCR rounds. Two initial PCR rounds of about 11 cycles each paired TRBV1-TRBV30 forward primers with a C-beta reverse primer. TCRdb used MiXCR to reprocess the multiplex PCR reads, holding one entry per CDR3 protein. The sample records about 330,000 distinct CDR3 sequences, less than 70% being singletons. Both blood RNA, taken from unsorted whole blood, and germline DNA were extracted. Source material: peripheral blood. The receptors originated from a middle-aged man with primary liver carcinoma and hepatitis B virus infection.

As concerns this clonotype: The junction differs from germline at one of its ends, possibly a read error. The CDR3 nucleotides read TGTGCCGGCAGTTCCGTTACCTCTGGAAACACCATATATTTT. Protein sequence: CAGSSVTSGNTIYF. V is TRBV6-5 and J is TRBJ1-3, with unresolved D. Germline V lookup: CDR1 MNHEY, CDR2 SVGAGI. This CDR3 contains 14 residues.

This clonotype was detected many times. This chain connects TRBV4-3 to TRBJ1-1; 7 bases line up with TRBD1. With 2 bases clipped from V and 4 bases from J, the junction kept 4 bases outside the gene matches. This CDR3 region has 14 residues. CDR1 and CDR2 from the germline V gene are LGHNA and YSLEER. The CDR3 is CASSQTRTGTEAFF. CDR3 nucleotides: TGCGCCAGCAGCCAAACAAGGACAGGCACTGAAGCTTTCTTT.

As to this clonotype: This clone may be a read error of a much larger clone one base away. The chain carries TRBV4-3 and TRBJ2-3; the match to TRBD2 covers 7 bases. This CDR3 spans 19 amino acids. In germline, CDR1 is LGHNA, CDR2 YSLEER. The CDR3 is CAGSQDHLAGAVNTDTQYF. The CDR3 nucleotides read TGCGCCGGCAGCCAAGATCATTTGGCGGGAGCCGTCAACACAGATACGCAGTATTTT.

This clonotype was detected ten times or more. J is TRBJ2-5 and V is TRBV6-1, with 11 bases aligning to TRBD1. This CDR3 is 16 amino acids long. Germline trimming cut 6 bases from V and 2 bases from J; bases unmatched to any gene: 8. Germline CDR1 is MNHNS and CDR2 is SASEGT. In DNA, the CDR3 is TGTGCCAGCAGCCGAACCGGGACAGGGGGACAAGAGACCCAGTACTTC. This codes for CASSRTGTGGQETQYF.

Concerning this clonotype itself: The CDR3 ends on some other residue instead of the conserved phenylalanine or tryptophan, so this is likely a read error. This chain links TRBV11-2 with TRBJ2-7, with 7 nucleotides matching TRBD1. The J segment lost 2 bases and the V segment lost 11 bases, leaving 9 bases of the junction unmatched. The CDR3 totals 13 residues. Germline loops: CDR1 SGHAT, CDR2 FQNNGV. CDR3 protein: CAGNPGQTYEQYL. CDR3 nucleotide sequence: TGTGCCGGCAACCCGGGACAGACCTACGAGCAGTACCTC.

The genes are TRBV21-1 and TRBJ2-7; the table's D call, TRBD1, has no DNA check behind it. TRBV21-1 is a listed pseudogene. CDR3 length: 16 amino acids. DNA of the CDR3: TGTGCCAGCAGCAGAAACCGGGACAGCATTTCCTACGAGCAGTACTTC. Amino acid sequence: CASSRNRDSISYEQYF.

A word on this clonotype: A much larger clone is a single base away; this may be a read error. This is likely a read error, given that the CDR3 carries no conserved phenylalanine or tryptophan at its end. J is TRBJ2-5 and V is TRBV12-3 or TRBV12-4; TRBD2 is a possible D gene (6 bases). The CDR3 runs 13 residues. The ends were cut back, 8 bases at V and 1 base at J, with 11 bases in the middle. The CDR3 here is CASGGTVQETQYL. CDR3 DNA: TGTGCCAGCGGAGGGACGGTCCAAGAGACCCAGTACCTC.

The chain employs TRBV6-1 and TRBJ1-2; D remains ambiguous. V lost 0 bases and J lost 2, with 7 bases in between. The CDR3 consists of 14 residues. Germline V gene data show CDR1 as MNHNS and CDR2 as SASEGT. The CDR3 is CASSEALRNYGYTF. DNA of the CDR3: TGTGCCAGCAGTGAAGCGCTCAGGAACTATGGCTACACCTTC.

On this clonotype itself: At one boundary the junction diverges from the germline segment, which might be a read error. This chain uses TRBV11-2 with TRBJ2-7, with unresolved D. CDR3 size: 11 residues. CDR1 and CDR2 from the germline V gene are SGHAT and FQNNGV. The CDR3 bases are TGTGCCTGCAGCTCAGGCGGCAGTCAGTACTTC. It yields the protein CACSSGGSQYF.

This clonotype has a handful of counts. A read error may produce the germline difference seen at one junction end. CDR3 nucleotide sequence: TGTGCCAGCAGCTTAGATAGGGGCGGGAGGTTCTACAATGTGCAGTTCTTC. It is translated as CASSLDRGGRFYNVQFF. The chain links TRBV11-2 to TRBJ2-1; 8 nucleotides match TRBD2. This CDR3 is 17 amino acids long. Germline loops: CDR1 SGHAT, CDR2 FQNNGV. Variable domain in full (rest from reference TRBV11-2 and TRBJ2-1): EAGVAQSPRYKIIEKRQSVAFWCNPISGHATLYWYQQILGQGPKLLIQFQNNGVVDDSQLPKDRFSAERLKGVDSTLKIQPAKLEDSAVYLCASSLDRGGRFYNVQFFGPGTRLTVL.